This record concerns one T cell receptor (beta chain) sequence. These data belong to a study of T cells after somatic rescue of genetic block. The germline V gene has CDR1 LNHNV and CDR2 YYDKDF (reference sequence). The length of the CDR3 is 16 residues. Trimming cost V 0 bases and J 1 base; bases outside gene matches: 6. Method: immunoSEQ multiplex PCR; TCRdb's copy keeps in-frame clones and lacks some. The sample lists tens of thousands of clones, more than 80% occurring once. Sequencing input: peripheral blood mononuclear cells (PBMCs). The TCR was taken from a woman younger than 30. The chain uses TRBV15 and TRBJ2-7; 7 nucleotides agree with TRBD1. In nucleotides, the CDR3 is TGTGCCACCAGCAGAGAGTACACAGGGGAGTCCTACGAGCAGTACTTC. This codes for CATSREYTGESYEQYF.